The 25 T cell receptor beta chains below come from one sample, sequenced in a study of T cell clonotyping in hematopoietic cell transplantation listed by TCRdb under 2021. The method behind the library was the immunoSEQ multiplex PCR assay. TCRdb stores this immuneACCESS table with in-frame sequences only. Part of the clones is absent; in the studies checked, under half of the shortfall reflects unresolved V genes, and no reason is known for the rest. This sample comprises 29,000 or so clones, roughly 80% of them detected only once. Less than 7% of the sample belongs to the ten largest clones. The time point label here, explained by the study, means: recipient sample about 28 days before transplant, after cytoreduction. The starting material was peripheral blood mononuclear cells, obtained before stem cell transplant. The receptors here all came from a woman in her thirties with chronic myeloid leukemia. Some clones in this sample may be carry-over from other donors' samples.

This clone occurred a few times. The rearrangement joins TRBV19 to TRBJ2-5; possibly TRBD2 for D (6 bases). In germline, CDR1 is LNHDA, CDR2 SQIVND (reference sequence). This CDR3 has 13 amino acids. The V gene lost 4 bases and the J gene lost 2 bases, with 8 bases spanning the gap. This CDR3 reads CASSRDFQETQYF. CDR3 DNA: TGTGCCAGTAGTAGGGACTTTCAAGAGACCCAGTACTTC.

Of note for this clone: Other nucleotide sequences from this sample produce the same CDR3. The chain is built from TRBV30 and TRBJ1-5, with D unresolved. The germline V gene encodes CDR1 GTSNPN and CDR2 SVGIG (reference sequence). Trimming stripped 1 base from V and 1 base from J, with 5 bases between. This CDR3 region has 13 residues. The CDR3 sequence: CAWSGGSNQPQHF. The CDR3 bases are TGTGCCTGGAGTGGAGGCAGCAATCAGCCCCAGCATTTT. Based on the CDR3 plus reference TRBV30 and TRBJ1-5, the full variable domain is SQTIHQWPATLVQPVGSPLSLECTVEGTSNPNLYWYRQAAGRGLQLLFYSVGIGQISSEVPQNLSASRPQDRQFILSSKKLLLSDSGFYLCAWSGGSNQPQHFGDGTRLSIL.

V gene TRBV25-1 combines with J gene TRBJ1-5, with 7 bases fitting TRBD1. J was trimmed by 5 bases and V by 6 bases; bases with no gene match: 16. The germline gives CDR1 MGHDK, CDR2 SYGVNS. The CDR3 length is 17 residues. CDR3 nucleotides: TGTGCCAGCAGCCCCACCCAGGGGGGAATTTGGGATCAGCCCCAGCATTTT. Protein product: CASSPTQGGIWDQPQHF. The whole variable domain, filled in from reference TRBV25-1 and TRBJ1-5, reads EADIYQTPRYLVIGTGKKITLECSQTMGHDKMYWYQQDPGMELHLIHYSYGVNSTEKGDLSSESTVSRIRTEHFPLTLESARPSHTSQYLCASSPTQGGIWDQPQHFGDGTRLSIL.

This sequence joins TRBV5-1 and TRBJ1-1; a possible D gene is TRBD1 (5 bases). Per germline, CDR1 SGHRS and CDR2 YFSETQ. The CDR3 has 13 residues. The ends were cut back, 4 bases at V and 4 bases at J, with 11 bases in the middle. The CDR3 DNA follows: TGCGCCAGCAGCGAGGGGTCGAGCACTGAAGCTTTCTTT. This translates into CASSEGSSTEAFF.

The chain links TRBV19 to TRBJ1-5; D unresolved. Germline CDR1 and CDR2: LNHDA and SQIVND (reference sequence). This CDR3 comprises 13 residues. The germline V and J ends were trimmed by 0 bases and 2 bases, with 2 bases remaining between them. This chain's CDR3 is CASSIDGNQPQHF. CDR3 nucleotides: TGTGCCAGTAGTATAGATGGCAATCAGCCCCAGCATTTT.

The gene calls are TRBV5-5 and TRBJ1-6; unclear D gene. Trimming cost V 0 bases and J 0 bases, with 13 bases left between them. Germline-derived CDR1 and CDR2 are SGHKS and YYEKEE (reference sequence). This CDR3 contains 18 residues. CDR3 protein: CASSLAGSGSSYNSPLHF. CDR3 sequence (DNA): TGTGCCAGCAGCTTGGCCGGGTCCGGGAGCTCCTATAATTCACCCCTCCACTTT.

This chain links TRBV30 with TRBJ2-7; D is ambiguous. Germline V CDR1 and CDR2: GTSNPN, SVGIG (reference sequence). The CDR3 extends over 13 amino acids. Trimming cost V 2 bases and J 7 bases, with 15 bases left between them. CDR3 DNA: TGTGCCTGGAGTTCTAGGTTGGTGGGGGAGCAGTACTTC. This encodes CAWSSRLVGEQYF.

The chain couples TRBV30 to TRBJ2-7; weak D call: TRBD1 (6 bases). Germline V gene lookup returns CDR1 GTSNPN and CDR2 SVGIG (reference sequence). Between the trimmed V and J ends, which lost 0 bases and 6 bases, there was a span of 12 bases. The CDR3 length is 13 residues. The CDR3 coding sequence is TGTGCCTGGAGTGTCGGTCGGGACATCGAGCAGTACTTC. It translates to CAWSVGRDIEQYF.

CDR3 amino acids: CASNQQEFARGNTIYF. The CDR3 DNA reads as TGTGCCAGCAACCAGCAGGAGTTCGCGAGAGGAAACACCATATATTTT. The chain uses TRBV5-6 and TRBJ1-3; D call uncertain. From germline, CDR1 is SGHDT and CDR2 YYEEEE. The CDR3 covers 16 residues. V shed 6 bases and J shed 4 bases, with 20 bases lying between them.

The J gene is TRBJ1-1, the V gene TRBV11-2; a possible D gene is TRBD1 (5 bases). This CDR3 has 13 amino acids. V was pared by 7 bases and J by 8 bases, with 17 bases between. CDR1 is SGHAT, CDR2 FQNNGV, per germline. CDR3 nucleotides: TGTGCCAGCAACTTTTGGAGGCAGGGAGAAGCTTTCTTT. This gives the protein CASNFWRQGEAFF.

V is TRBV4-1 and J is TRBJ1-2, with D perhaps TRBD1 (6 bases). Germline V gene lookup returns CDR1 MGHRA and CDR2 YSYEKL. Trimming removed 7 bases at V and 4 bases at J, with 16 bases between. The CDR3 consists of 14 residues. The CDR3 loop is CASTPGDSGYGYTF. In DNA form, the CDR3 reads TGCGCCAGCACCCCAGGGGACTCGGGCTATGGCTACACCTTC.

The chain uses TRBV10-3 and TRBJ1-2; D gene unclear. Trimming stripped 0 bases from V and 3 bases from J, with 5 bases between. The length of the CDR3 is 13 residues. CDR1 ENHRY and CDR2 SYGVKD come from the germline V gene. The CDR3 reads CAISESPHYGYTF. CDR3 bases: TGTGCCATCAGTGAGTCGCCCCACTATGGCTACACCTTC.

The chain combines TRBV2 with TRBJ2-5; the match to TRBD2 covers 8 bases. From germline, CDR1 is SNHLY and CDR2 FYNNEI. The length of the CDR3 is 15 residues. The ends lost 2 bases at V and 5 bases at J; junction bases unmatched: 7. The CDR3 is CASSEFGTRVETQYF. CDR3 sequence (DNA): TGTGCCAGCAGTGAATTTGGGACTAGAGTGGAGACCCAGTACTTC.

The J gene is TRBJ1-2, the V gene TRBV30, with D possibly being TRBD1 (5 bases). The CDR3 covers 16 residues. V was shortened by 8 bases and J by 8 bases, with 30 bases between the two germline ends. Germline CDR1 GTSNPN, CDR2 SVGIG (reference sequence). This chain's CDR3 is CAGNRAGKAEGSGYTF. The CDR3 region has the DNA TGTGCCGGAAATCGGGCAGGGAAGGCTGAGGGGTCGGGCTACACCTTC.

This chain joins TRBV5-1 and TRBJ2-5, with TRBD1 matching over 7 bases. The CDR3 is made up of 15 amino acids. Unmatched junction bases numbered 8, after V lost 1 base and J lost 5 bases. Germline V gene sequence: CDR1 SGHRS, CDR2 YFSETQ. The CDR3 here is CASSLSGGWYETQYF. Written as DNA, the CDR3 is TGCGCCAGCAGCTTGTCAGGGGGATGGTATGAGACCCAGTACTTC.

The rearrangement links TRBV6-5 to TRBJ2-3, with 9 bases lining up with TRBD2. V was clipped by 6 bases and J by 6 bases; unmatched bases: 7. Germline CDR1 reads MNHEY; CDR2 reads SVGAGI. The CDR3 loop spans 14 amino acids. The CDR3 DNA follows: TGTGCCAGCAGCATGGATGCGGGGGGGGATACGCAGTATTTT. It specifies CASSMDAGGDTQYF.

The rearrangement joins TRBV19 to TRBJ1-6; D gene uncertain. This CDR3 has 13 residues. CDR1 is LNHDA, CDR2 SQIVND, per germline (reference sequence). V was cut by 3 bases and J by 9 bases, with 9 bases left in between. The CDR3 DNA sequence: TGTGCCAGTAGTATCGGATTTGGTTCACCCCTCCACTTT. As protein: CASSIGFGSPLHF.

This clone showed up just once. The rearrangement joins TRBV7-8 to TRBJ2-7, with 8 bases that match TRBD1. CDR1 and CDR2 from the germline V gene are SGHVS and FQNEAQ. J was trimmed by 3 bases and V by 5 bases; bases with no gene match: 6. This CDR3 is built from 14 residues. CDR3 protein: CASSPTTGDYEQYF. CDR3 bases: TGTGCCAGCAGCCCTACGACAGGGGACTACGAGCAGTACTTC.

The genes are TRBV19 and TRBJ1-2; possibly TRBD1 for D (5 bases). The CDR3 totals 15 residues. Per the germline V gene, CDR1 is LNHDA and CDR2 is SQIVND (reference sequence). V was pared by 6 bases and J by 4 bases, with 18 bases between. The CDR3 is CASRRRSGETYGYTF. As DNA, the CDR3 is TGTGCCAGTAGGAGGCGGTCGGGGGAGACCTATGGCTACACCTTC.

The chain carries TRBV7-9 and TRBJ2-2; 9 positions agree with TRBD1. Germline trimming cut 5 bases from V and 1 base from J; bases unmatched to any gene: 5. In germline, CDR1 is SEHNR, CDR2 FQNEAQ (reference sequence). CDR3 size: 16 residues. The CDR3 sequence: CASSPGTGKNTGELFF. CDR3 nucleotide sequence: TGTGCCAGCAGCCCCGGGACAGGGAAGAACACCGGGGAGCTGTTTTTT.

The genes are TRBV4-3 and TRBJ1-2; D ambiguous. Germline V gene sequence: CDR1 LGHNA, CDR2 YSLEER. This CDR3 region has 15 residues. The germline V and J ends were trimmed by 7 bases and 4 bases, with 19 bases remaining between them. For the CDR3, the DNA is TGCGCCAGCACCTTAACGGTAGGAGGCGGCTATGGCTACACCTTC. Protein product: CASTLTVGGGYGYTF.

The rearrangement joins TRBV5-1 to TRBJ2-1, with 8 bases lining up with TRBD1. V lost 4 bases, J lost 4 bases, and 7 bases stayed unmatched. This CDR3 spans 15 amino acids. CDR1 and CDR2 (germline): SGHRS, YFSETQ. The CDR3 DNA sequence: TGCGCCAGCAGCACCGGGACAGGAGGTTACAATGAGCAGTTCTTC. Translating it yields CASSTGTGGYNEQFF.

V usage is TRBV9 and J usage is TRBJ1-4; a possible D gene is TRBD1 (6 bases). This CDR3 is 14 amino acids long. V was trimmed by 4 bases and J by 10 bases, leaving 17 bases between them. CDR1 and CDR2 (germline): SGDLS, YYNGEE. The CDR3 loop is CASSPPTGRRKLFF. CDR3 in DNA: TGTGCCAGCAGCCCACCGACAGGAAGAAGAAAACTGTTTTTT.

V and J are TRBV6-5 and TRBJ1-3; a possible D gene is TRBD1 (5 bases). V lost 0 bases to trimming and J lost 8 bases, with 5 bases between them. Germline-derived CDR1 and CDR2 are MNHEY and SVGAGI. There are 12 residues in the CDR3. DNA of the CDR3: TGTGCCAGCAGTTACTCGGGGGACACCATATATTTT. Translated, it gives CASSYSGDTIYF.

The V call is TRBV7-8, the J call TRBJ1-4; TRBD1 aligns across 9 bases. This CDR3 is built from 16 residues. Germline loops: CDR1 SGHVS, CDR2 FQNEAQ. Unmatched junction bases numbered 6, after V lost 2 bases and J lost 5 bases. CDR3 nucleotides: TGTGCCAGCAGCTTACGACGCGGGACAGGGAATGAAAAACTGTTTTTT. Protein: CASSLRRGTGNEKLFF.